This T cell receptor beta chain was captured in a study of blood T cell repertoires in COVID-19. Study-wide context: Samples representing acute and convalescent COVID-19 were sourced from the United States, Italy and Spain. Sample material is recorded as cDNA or gDNA derived from T cells, B-cell-depleted T cells, or PBMCs.

Trimming took 0 bases from V and 4 from J, leaving 15 bases between them. In germline, CDR1 is MGHRA, CDR2 YSYEKL. This CDR3 region has 16 residues. Authors' processing steps: Estimates of nucleated cell counts were drawn from the amplification of reference gene primers. Data came from immunoSEQ multiplex PCR; TCRdb stores just in-frame clones and leaves some out. V and J calls and clone size come straight from that table; D and trimming were deduced from the DNA. The data show over 200,000 clones, more than 65% seen once. The receptor's source is a woman aged 80 or older with acute or convalescent COVID-19. The chain joins TRBV4-1 to TRBJ1-2, with D possibly being TRBD1 (6 bases). Sample: peripheral blood. CDR3 DNA sequence: TGCGCCAGCAGCCAAGAGGGCCAGACAGGTGCCTATGGCTACACCTTC. Protein sequence: CASSQEGQTGAYGYTF.